The next 12 T cell receptor beta chains were all read from a single sample in a study of blood T cell repertoires in COVID-19. Generated by immunoSEQ multiplex PCR, the TCRdb table keeps only in-frame clones and is missing some. Found here are just under 65,000 clones, around 80% of them singletons; the top ten hold approximately 14%. The sequenced sample consisted of peripheral blood. The receptor source for this set is a man aged 55 to 69 with COVID-19, enrolled during active disease.

The chain combines TRBV5-1 with TRBJ2-2, with D uncertain. CDR1 SGHRS and CDR2 YFSETQ come from the germline V gene. The CDR3 is 14 residues long. The V and J ends lost 4 bases and 0 bases respectively, with 7 bases between them. CDR3 amino acids: CASSLESNTGELFF. The CDR3 DNA sequence: TGCGCCAGCAGCCTCGAGTCGAACACCGGGGAGCTGTTTTTT.

This clone has a handful of counts. The rearrangement joins TRBV4-2 to TRBJ2-5; maybe TRBD1 (6 bases). V was trimmed by 0 bases and J by 2 bases, leaving 13 bases between them. The CDR3 totals 16 residues. The germline V gene encodes CDR1 LGHNA and CDR2 YNFKEQ. CDR3 DNA: TGTGCCAGCAGCCAAGAAGCGAGGGGGTCACAAGAGACCCAGTACTTC. This codes for CASSQEARGSQETQYF.

The chain joins TRBV18 to TRBJ2-1; 8 bases line up with TRBD1. Germline CDR1 KGHSH, CDR2 LQKENI. The ends lost 3 bases at V and 6 bases at J; junction bases unmatched: 4. The CDR3 loop spans 14 amino acids. The CDR3 here is CASSPGTGLNEQFF. The DNA of the CDR3 is TGTGCCAGCTCACCTGGGACAGGTCTCAATGAGCAGTTCTTC.

The chain is built from TRBV7-9 and TRBJ1-5; 9 nucleotides line up with TRBD1. Germline trimming cut 3 bases from V and 5 bases from J; bases unmatched to any gene: 14. Germline CDR1 SEHNR, CDR2 FQNEAQ (reference sequence). The CDR3 has 18 amino acids. This chain's CDR3 is CASSLGTGFLGPDQPQHF. CDR3 in DNA: TGTGCCAGCAGCTTGGGGACAGGGTTCCTCGGGCCCGATCAGCCCCAGCATTTT.

This clone appeared a single time. The rearrangement uses TRBV27 and TRBJ2-5, with TRBD1 as a possible D gene (7 bases). The CDR3 has 14 amino acids. V was trimmed by 5 bases and J by 4 bases, leaving 14 bases between them. Germline lookup yields CDR1 MNHEY and CDR2 SMNVEV (reference sequence). The CDR3 DNA reads as TGTGCCAGCAGTGCCCCAGGGGGGAGAGAGACCCAGTACTTC. It is translated as CASSAPGGRETQYF.

The chain carries TRBV30 and TRBJ2-1; unclear D gene. Trimming shortened V by 3 bases and J by 0 bases, and 9 bases separated the two germline ends. The length of the CDR3 is 14 residues. Germline values: CDR1 GTSNPN, CDR2 SVGIG (reference sequence). The CDR3 loop reads CAWRTRSSYNEQFF. In DNA form, the CDR3 reads TGTGCCTGGAGGACGAGGAGCTCCTACAATGAGCAGTTCTTC.

This clone showed up just once. The chain recombines TRBV29-1 with TRBJ2-7, with 7 bases lining up with TRBD2. Per the germline V gene, CDR1 is SQVTM and CDR2 is ANQGSEA. V dropped 6 bases and J dropped 3; count of bases not matched to a gene: 2. The CDR3 consists of 11 residues. The CDR3 DNA reads TGCAGCGTGGGGGGGGGCTACGAGCAGTACTTC. Translated: CSVGGGYEQYF.

The V and J genes are TRBV28 and TRBJ2-5; maybe TRBD1 (6 bases). Trimming left V 3 bases short and J 5 bases short, with 19 bases between. Germline V gene data show CDR1 as MDHEN and CDR2 as SYDVKM. This CDR3 contains 16 residues. CDR3 in amino acids: CASSFPQTGPSETQYF. The CDR3 DNA sequence: TGTGCCAGCAGTTTTCCGCAGACAGGACCTAGCGAGACCCAGTACTTC.

The chain joins TRBV6-4 to TRBJ2-5, with D unclear. Germline loops: CDR1 MRHNA, CDR2 SNTAGT. This CDR3 has 15 amino acids. Between the trimmed V and J ends, which lost 4 bases and 5 bases, there was a span of 17 bases. CDR3 loop: CASSGGAITKETQYF. CDR3 DNA sequence: TGTGCCAGCAGTGGAGGAGCCATAACGAAGGAGACCCAGTACTTC.

Turning to this clone: Compared with germline, one end of the junction differs, possibly owing to a read error. The chain has TRBV27 and TRBJ1-1, with 7 bases lining up with TRBD1. The CDR3 has 14 residues. Germline CDR1 and CDR2: MNHEY and SMNVEV (reference sequence). The CDR3 protein is CASSLHTGVSGALF. In DNA form, the CDR3 reads TGTGCCAGCAGTCTCCACACAGGGGTCTCGGGAGCTCTTTTT.

The chain couples TRBV24-1 to TRBJ2-1; 7 bases map to TRBD2. The CDR3 runs 16 residues. Unmatched junction bases numbered 11, after V lost 5 bases and J lost 5 bases. Per germline, CDR1 KGHDR and CDR2 SFDVKD. The CDR3 DNA is TGTGCCACCAGTGGACTTCCGGGAGGAGCCAACAATGAGCAGTTCTTC. Translated: CATSGLPGGANNEQFF.

V is TRBV2 and J is TRBJ2-7, with D possibly matching TRBD2 (7 bases). Germline V lookup: CDR1 SNHLY, CDR2 FYNNEI. The length of the CDR3 is 12 residues. Trimming took 6 bases from V and 6 from J, leaving 12 bases between them. The CDR3: CASRRGGGEQYF. CDR3 sequence (DNA): TGTGCCAGCAGGAGGGGAGGGGGCGAGCAGTACTTC.